This T cell receptor (beta chain) stems from a study of PD-L1 blockade in urothelial cancer. On the study more broadly: Patients initiated atezolizumab around 2014 at 1,200 mg intravenously every 3 weeks. Study-wide results and caveats: Those benefiting durably had more tumor-infiltrating T lymphocytes.

This table comes from immunoSEQ multiplex PCR, and its TCRdb copy is limited to in-frame clones, with some not included. The sample yields more than 600 clones, roughly 35% seen once. The CDR3 has 15 residues. Germline lookup yields CDR1 MNHGY and CDR2 SAAAGT. Trimming removed 2 bases at V and 1 base at J, with 11 bases between. This clone is categorized as large. Its specificity is unknown. Patients' cancers were locally advanced or metastatic urothelial carcinomas. This TCR was recovered from a middle-aged man with urothelial cancer. This chain uses TRBV6-8 with TRBJ1-2; TRBD1 might be the D (6 bases). Sequenced material: tumor tissue, taken before atezolizumab (anti-PD-L1) treatment. In DNA, the CDR3 is TGTGCCAGCAGTTACGGGGGGGCTCTTAACTATGGCTACACCTTC. Amino acids: CASSYGGALNYGYTF.